This T cell receptor beta chain was recovered during a study of tissue T cells after allogeneic stem cell transplantation. Study-wide results and limits: Only a limited share of tissue TCRs appeared in blood or spleen. Few T cell clones were shared across patients, but motif clusters showed tissue-specific shared signatures.

This clone rates as medium-sized (0.01 to 0.1%). Its antigen is as yet unknown. Genes and germline come from the mouse. The read comes to an end 1 residue before the CDR3 does, leaving the germline J gene to fill in the end. Sequencing of TCRbeta CDR3 at survey depth gave sequences and template counts. Profiling relied on immunoSEQ multiplex PCR, and the TCRdb table lists in-frame clones only, not all of them. The profile shows almost 7,000 clones, approximately 34% of them singletons. Time point defined: mouse harvest day 14 after allogeneic transplant. Mouse grafts combined 10^7 T-cell-depleted bone marrow cells with 10^6 splenic CD5+ T cells. B6 (H2b) cells into BALB/c (H2d) mice; tissues taken at day 7 or 14. The germline gives CDR1 SNHLY, CDR2 FYNGKV (reference sequence). This CDR3 contains 13 residues. Unmatched junction bases numbered 4, after V lost 6 bases and J lost 4 bases.

Sequencing used skin. The genes are TRBV3 and TRBJ2-7; 9 bases are a match to TRBD2. The origin of this receptor is a female BALB/c mouse given C57BL/6 T cells with graft-versus-host disease after an allogeneic hematopoietic cell transplant. Incomplete CDR3 DNA: TGTGCCAGCAGTTACGGGACTGGGTATGAACAGTAC. It yields the protein CASSYGTGYEQY. The entire CDR3 sequence reads CASSYGTGYEQYF.